This T cell receptor (beta chain) comes out of a study of T cells in Graves' hyperthyroidism and ophthalmopathy. Study results and limitations: Blood also contained most expanded thyroid clonotypes above 0.001.

TCR beta CDR3 regions were amplified from RNA. A set of HTBI primers served as the primers for a first-round RT-PCR of the TCR CDR3. From the multiplex PCR reads, TCRdb called clonotypes with MiXCR, one entry per CDR3 protein. The sample consists of approximately 400,000 distinct CDR3 sequences, approximately 25% of them appearing once. With regard to this clonotype: Its antigen is undetermined.

Germline lookup yields CDR1 SGHTA and CDR2 FQGTGA. The ends lost 2 bases at V and 2 bases at J; junction bases unmatched: 5. This CDR3 has 15 residues. 10 ml of fresh peripheral blood supplied the PBMCs. The chain has TRBV7-3 and TRBJ2-7; TRBD1 aligns across 8 bases. The sequencing sample was made of blood. The clonotype comes from a man aged 45 to 65 with Graves' hyperthyroidism. The CDR3 coding sequence is TGTGCCAGCAGCTTAGGGACAGGTCGGGCCTACGAGCAGTACTTC. It yields the protein CASSLGTGRAYEQYF.